The clone carrying this T cell receptor (beta chain) was seen ten or more times. Its antigen is unidentified. This record belongs to a study of neurological immune-mediated disorders. Study-level results: The level of TCR clonal expansion was highest in patients with HTLV-1-associated myelopathy and lowest in multiple sclerosis, where it fell below the level seen in healthy controls. Phylogenetic grouping assigned the repertoires of 18 of 34 multiple sclerosis patients to a single related-CDR3 cluster, which may represent a signature. Expanded clones shared no CDR3 amino acid sequences across subjects, suggesting private repertoires in all groups.

A 10-nucleotide random UMI tagged transcripts in template-switch 5'RACE cDNA synthesis. TCRdb recomputed calls from the 5' RACE reads with MiXCR, one row per CDR3 protein. The table lists under 75,000 distinct CDR3 sequences, around 5% of them singletons. Germline CDR1 and CDR2: SQVTM and ANQGSEA. Trimming shortened V by 3 bases and J by 0 bases, and 21 bases separated the two germline ends. This CDR3 region has 18 residues. This receptor was taken from a human donor with multiple sclerosis. The donor label of this sample is uncertain. The chain employs TRBV29-1 and TRBJ1-5, with a weak D call TRBD1 (5 bases). The sample comprised PBMCs. The DNA for the CDR3 is TGCAGCGTTGAGGGGGGTTTTACCCTAGTGGGTAGCAATCAGCCCCAGCATTTT. Protein sequence: CSVEGGFTLVGSNQPQHF.